This T cell receptor (beta chain) was retrieved from a study of shared clonotypes between healthy human individuals. Study information: A couple of women and a few men aged 18 to 49 made up the donors. Overall study results and limits: Sampling covered nothing but blood. Tissue TCR repertoires likely differ from those found in blood. For naive CD4 cells, 4.5% to 6.5% of clonotypes were shared across a few donors.

Remarks on this clone: The antigen remains undetermined.

Profiling relied on immunoSEQ multiplex PCR, and the TCRdb table lists in-frame clones only, not all of them. This sample yields hundreds of thousands of clones, of which about 92% are seen a single time; 24% belongs to the top ten. J was trimmed by 6 bases and V by 5 bases; bases with no gene match: 6. The germline gives CDR1 MNHEY, CDR2 SMNVEV (reference sequence). The CDR3 contains 15 residues. The naive CD8 population came from CD45RO-negative cells selected for CCR7, without terminally differentiated effector memory CD45RA+ cells. This receptor was obtained from a man aged 25 to 40 in good health. The chain couples TRBV27 to TRBJ2-1, with 11 nucleotides matching TRBD2. Sequencing was performed on naive CD8+ T cells sorted from blood. The CDR3: CASSLIAGGFNEQFF. The CDR3 bases are TGTGCCAGCAGTCTAATAGCGGGAGGGTTCAATGAGCAGTTCTTC.